One sample yielded the 24 T cell receptor beta chains listed below, sequenced in a study of T cell repertoires in cytomegalovirus infection. The antigens of these receptors remain unknown. TCRdb reprocessed the reads via MiXCR and lists one record per CDR3 protein. The sample consists of a few hundred thousand distinct CDR3 sequences, roughly 25% of them appearing once. The source material was cultured PBMCs, sampled from culture after CMV antigen stimulation. The receptors derive from a human donor in good health (CMV status not recorded). Some clones in this sample may be carry-over from other donors' samples.

This clonotype was picked up a small number of times. This chain joins TRBV7-9 and TRBJ1-1; D gene uncertain. V dropped 1 base and J dropped 6 bases, with 12 bases sitting between them. The germline V gene encodes CDR1 SEHNR and CDR2 FQNEAQ (reference sequence). This CDR3 is built from 14 residues. CDR3 loop: CASSLVMGGSEAFF. The CDR3 nucleotides are TGTGCCAGCAGCTTAGTGATGGGCGGGTCTGAAGCTTTCTTT.

This clonotype has just a few counts. This rearrangement joins TRBV11-2 to TRBJ2-3, with 13 bases lining up with TRBD2. The CDR3 is 16 amino acids. Losses at the gene ends were 6 bases for V and 4 bases for J; bases not matched to a gene: 7. Germline values: CDR1 SGHAT, CDR2 FQNNGV. The DNA for the CDR3 is TGTGCCAGCAGGGATCGGACTAGCGGGAGTCCAGATACGCAGTATTTT. Translated, it gives CASRDRTSGSPDTQYF.

The CDR3 coding sequence is TGCGCCAGCAGCTTAACGACGGAGCGGGAGGGCTGGTTCTTC. It yields the protein CASSLTTEREGWFF. The chain employs TRBV5-1 and TRBJ2-1; 10 bases match TRBD2. This CDR3 contains 14 residues. Germline-derived CDR1 and CDR2 are SGHRS and YFSETQ. With V trimmed by 2 bases and J by 15 bases, 11 bases remained unmatched.

This clonotype came up a few times. The CDR3 protein is CASSPSRDWPQHF. CDR3 DNA: TGTGCCAGCTCACCCAGTAGGGATTGGCCCCAGCATTTT. The gene calls are TRBV18 and TRBJ1-5; no firm D call. From germline, CDR1 is KGHSH and CDR2 LQKENI. This CDR3 is 13 amino acids long. The V end was cut by 3 bases, the J end by 9 bases, with 12 bases between.

This clonotype has more than one count but fewer than ten. The chain couples TRBV10-3 to TRBJ1-6, with a weak D call TRBD1 (5 bases). The germline V and J ends were trimmed by 0 bases and 8 bases, with 11 bases remaining between them. The CDR3 spans 15 residues. Germline CDR1 and CDR2: ENHRY and SYGVKD. CDR3 loop: CAISESGRVDSPLHF. CDR3 DNA: TGTGCCATCAGTGAGTCGGGACGGGTGGATTCACCCCTCCACTTT.

V usage is TRBV6-5 and J usage is TRBJ1-2; D uncertain. The CDR3 length is 14 residues. V was trimmed by 2 bases and J by 4 bases, leaving 11 bases between them. Germline V CDR1 and CDR2: MNHEY, SVGAGI. CDR3 nucleotide sequence: TGTGCCAGCAGTTACGACACACTTTCCTATGGCTACACCTTC. It specifies CASSYDTLSYGYTF.

This clonotype has a handful of counts. The chain links TRBV7-6 to TRBJ1-5; TRBD1 matches 7 bases. The J segment lost 2 bases and the V segment lost 5 bases, leaving 6 bases of the junction unmatched. Germline V CDR1 and CDR2: SGHVS, FNYEAQ. The CDR3 extends over 15 amino acids. The DNA for the CDR3 is TGTGCCAGCAGCCTATTCGGGACAGGCAATCAGCCCCAGCATTTT. Translating gives CASSLFGTGNQPQHF.

The chain has TRBV7-9 and TRBJ2-3; TRBD2 aligns across 11 bases. The germline gives CDR1 SEHNR, CDR2 FQNEAQ (reference sequence). V trimming: 4 bases; J trimming: 0 bases; junction bases outside the gene matches: 12. This CDR3 has 19 residues. CDR3 in amino acids: CASSSPGLAERPSTDTQYF. The DNA for the CDR3 is TGTGCCAGCAGCTCGCCGGGACTAGCGGAGCGACCTAGCACAGATACGCAGTATTTT. Full variable domain (rest looked up from reference TRBV7-9 and TRBJ2-3): DTGVSQNPRHKITKRGQNVTFRCDPISEHNRLYWYRQTLGQGPEFLTYFQNEAQLEKSRLLSDRFSAERPKGSFSTLEIQRTEQGDSAMYLCASSSPGLAERPSTDTQYFGPGTRLTVL.

The chain has TRBV4-1 and TRBJ2-1, with D perhaps matching TRBD2 (6 bases). V was pared by 4 bases and J by 4 bases, with 14 bases between. The germline V gene has CDR1 MGHRA and CDR2 YSYEKL. The length of the CDR3 is 15 residues. The CDR3 DNA is TGCGCCAGCAGCCCCGTAGCGGCCCAATACAATGAGCAGTTCTTC. It codes for CASSPVAAQYNEQFF.

This clonotype was counted a few times. J is TRBJ1-1 and V is TRBV20-1, with unresolved D. The ends were cut back, 1 base at V and 6 bases at J, with 15 bases in the middle. CDR1 is DFQATT and CDR2 is SNEGSKA in the germline V gene (reference sequence). This CDR3 region has 14 residues. CDR3 protein: CSARVPTGAAEAFF. CDR3 bases: TGCAGTGCTAGAGTCCCTACGGGTGCCGCTGAAGCTTTCTTT.

This clonotype was seen more than once but under ten times. The chain combines TRBV19 with TRBJ1-5; D is ambiguous. This CDR3 has 15 amino acids. Trimming removed 0 bases from V and 1 base from J, with 7 bases in between. The germline V gene encodes CDR1 LNHDA and CDR2 SQIVND (reference sequence). The CDR3 loop is CASSIDISSNQPQHF. CDR3 DNA sequence: TGTGCCAGTAGTATAGATATATCCAGCAATCAGCCCCAGCATTTT.

V usage is TRBV12-3 or TRBV12-4 and J usage is TRBJ1-5; possibly TRBD1 for D (6 bases). Between the trimmed V and J ends, which lost 7 bases and 4 bases, there was a span of 14 bases. The CDR3 runs to 14 residues. The CDR3 coding sequence is TGTGCCAGCACCCCGCGGGGGGCAAATCAGCCCCAGCATTTT. It specifies CASTPRGANQPQHF.

This clonotype was observed many times. The chain links TRBV7-9 to TRBJ1-1, with a tentative D call TRBD1 (6 bases). This CDR3 is built from 11 residues. CDR1 and CDR2 (germline): SEHNR, FQNEAQ (reference sequence). Trimming removed 5 bases at V and 10 bases at J, with 11 bases between. CDR3 DNA sequence: TGTGCCAGCAGCCTTGAGGGGGGAGCTTTCTTT. It codes for CASSLEGGAFF.

The V gene is TRBV24-1, the J gene TRBJ2-3; TRBD2 matches at 10 bases. V was pared by 4 bases and J by 6 bases, with 6 bases of the junction left unmatched. Per the germline V gene, CDR1 is KGHDR and CDR2 is SFDVKD. This CDR3 contains 15 residues. CDR3 protein: CATSDLAGEGDTQYF. The CDR3 nucleotides read TGTGCCACCAGTGACCTAGCGGGAGAGGGTGATACGCAGTATTTT.

This clonotype has more than one count but fewer than ten. The chain carries TRBV10-3 and TRBJ2-7, with D possibly matching TRBD2 (5 bases). Germline V lookup: CDR1 ENHRY, CDR2 SYGVKD. CDR3 length: 13 residues. V was trimmed by 6 bases and J by 4 bases, leaving 13 bases between them. CDR3 sequence reads: CAISEGWEYEQYV. The CDR3 DNA reads TGTGCCATCAGCGAAGGTTGGGAGTACGAGCAGTACGTC.

This sequence joins TRBV6-1 and TRBJ2-5; 7 bases agree with TRBD2. This CDR3 contains 15 residues. V shed 7 bases and J 7 bases; nucleotides not matched to a gene: 15. Germline-derived CDR1 and CDR2 are MNHNS and SASEGT. The DNA of the CDR3 is TGTGCCAGCATCCTCAATTGGGCTAGCGGAGCGACCCAGTACTTC. Its protein is CASILNWASGATQYF.

This clonotype has at least ten counts. V usage is TRBV7-2 and J usage is TRBJ1-2; 8 bases are shared with TRBD1. V lost 5 bases and J lost 4; bases outside the gene matches: 3. CDR3 length equals 13 residues. Per the germline V gene, CDR1 is SGHTA and CDR2 is FQGNSA. The CDR3, as DNA: TGTGCCAGCAGCGGGGACAGGATCTATGGCTACACCTTC. It translates to CASSGDRIYGYTF.

There are a few counts of this clonotype. V usage is TRBV7-2 and J usage is TRBJ2-2, with D possibly TRBD1 on 8 matching bases. The germline V gene has CDR1 SGHTA and CDR2 FQGNSA. With 4 bases removed from V and 6 bases from J, the gap between germline ends came to 15 bases. The CDR3 totals 15 residues. CDR3 residues: CASSSQGGSAGELFF. CDR3 sequence (DNA): TGTGCCAGCAGCTCACAGGGGGGGAGCGCCGGGGAGCTGTTTTTT.

The J gene is TRBJ2-1, the V gene TRBV27; possibly TRBD2 for D (5 bases). Per germline, CDR1 MNHEY and CDR2 SMNVEV (reference sequence). Trimming removed 5 bases at V and 7 bases at J, with 15 bases between. This CDR3 has 14 amino acids. This CDR3 reads CASSVLVLSNEQFF. The CDR3, as DNA: TGTGCCAGCAGTGTACTAGTCTTGAGTAATGAGCAGTTCTTC.

This chain joins TRBV9 and TRBJ2-1; 8 nucleotides agree with TRBD2. V lost 3 bases and J lost 3; bases outside the gene matches: 5. The CDR3 contains 15 residues. Germline V gene sequence: CDR1 SGDLS, CDR2 YYNGEE. CDR3 residues: CASSALAGNYNEQFF. In DNA form, the CDR3 reads TGTGCCAGCAGCGCCCTAGCGGGTAACTACAATGAGCAGTTCTTC.

This chain uses TRBV10-3 with TRBJ1-2; D gene ambiguous. This CDR3 comprises 13 residues. Trimming cost V 6 bases and J 2 bases, with 10 bases left between them. CDR1 is ENHRY and CDR2 is SYGVKD in the germline V gene. The CDR3 bases are TGTGCCATCAGAGCGGACGACAACTATGGCTACACCTTC. It translates to CAIRADDNYGYTF.

This clonotype was recorded only once. A read error may be the cause here, since a much bigger clone is one base away. This chain connects TRBV7-9 to TRBJ2-1; a weak D match, TRBD2 (6 bases). From germline, CDR1 is SEHNR and CDR2 FQNEAQ (reference sequence). The CDR3 has 16 residues. The CDR3 spells CASSLLAEGSYNEQLF. CDR3 nucleotide sequence: TGTGCCAGCAGCCTCCTGGCGGAGGGGTCCTACAATGAGCAGCTCTTC.

This clonotype came up a few times. J is TRBJ1-2 and V is TRBV24-1; no reliable D call. CDR3 length: 16 amino acids. V lost 2 bases, J lost 4 bases, and 16 bases lay in between. The germline gives CDR1 KGHDR, CDR2 SFDVKD. The CDR3 DNA is TGTGCCACCAGTGATTCTGTCGGATCTTTCGGCTATGGCTACACCTTC. This codes for CATSDSVGSFGYGYTF.

This clonotype was counted at least ten times. This rearrangement joins TRBV7-8 to TRBJ2-2; TRBD2 aligns across 14 bases. The germline V gene has CDR1 SGHVS and CDR2 FQNEAQ. The junction had 0 bases not matched to a gene; V was cut back by 4 bases and J by 5 bases. CDR3 length: 15 residues. For the CDR3, the DNA is TGTGCCAGCAGCTGGACTAGCGGGGGGACCGGGGAGCTGTTTTTT. Translating it yields CASSWTSGGTGELFF.